This TCR beta chain is from a study of tumor-infiltrating lymphocytes in oesophageal squamous cell carcinoma. TCRdb itself ran the PCR reads through MiXCR, one entry per CDR3 protein. Of 15,000 to 25,000 distinct CDR3 sequences listed, 35% to 50% are singletons. Germline lookup yields CDR1 SGHTA and CDR2 FQGTGA. This CDR3 region has 17 residues. The trim removed 0 bases at V and 2 bases at J, leaving 6 bases unmatched. The sample consisted of esophageal tumor tissue. The sequence was collected from a male donor with esophageal squamous cell carcinoma. V and J are TRBV7-3 and TRBJ2-3; 9 bases are a match to TRBD1. CDR3 residues: CASSLTSGTGHTDTQYF. In nucleotides, the CDR3 is TGTGCCAGCAGCTTAACTTCCGGGACAGGGCACACAGATACGCAGTATTTT. The full variable domain, rest sourced from reference TRBV7-3 and TRBJ2-3, is GAGVSQTPSNKVTEKGKYVELRCDPISGHTALYWYRQSLGQGPEFLIYFQGTGAADDSGLPNDRFFAVRPEGSVSTLKIQRTERGDSAVYLCASSLTSGTGHTDTQYFGPGTRLTVL.